The clone carrying this T cell receptor beta chain was picked up a small number of times. This CDR3 comprises 14 residues. Germline lookup yields CDR1 LNHNV and CDR2 YYDKDF (reference sequence). V shed 3 bases and J shed 2 bases, with 10 bases lying between them. The data derive from a study of blood T cells in healthy people across ages. Next came a second PCR, run for 7 to 11 cycles, which used a sample-barcoded 5' primer along with a J-beta primer mix. In TCRdb, the 5' RACE reads were re-called with MiXCR into one record per CDR3 protein. The sample holds over a million distinct CDR3 sequences; approximately 26% are singletons and the top ten take about 0.8%. These data are also associated with another study on T cells of mothers and their children.

The sample comprised blood. This chain joins TRBV15 and TRBJ2-5; possibly TRBD2 for D (5 bases). This sequence originates from a girl aged 2-9 years in good health. CDR3 in amino acids: CATSSVGLQETQYF. The DNA of the CDR3 is TGTGCCACCAGCAGTGTCGGACTGCAAGAGACCCAGTACTTC.